Following are 3 T cell receptor beta chains from one sample sequenced in a study of early T cells in non-severe SARS-CoV-2 infection. In TCRdb, the 5' RACE reads were re-called with MiXCR into one record per CDR3 protein. The sample carries 35,000 to 45,000 distinct CDR3 sequences, approximately 5% recorded once. The source material was whole blood. The receptor set was obtained from an adult who was a healthcare worker with PCR-confirmed SARS-CoV-2 infection or an uninfected control (not recorded which).

This clonotype was seen at least ten times. The rearrangement uses TRBV24-1 and TRBJ2-1; 9 bases are shared with TRBD2. The J segment lost 9 bases and the V segment lost 4 bases, leaving 9 bases of the junction unmatched. Germline V gene data show CDR1 as KGHDR and CDR2 as SFDVKD. This CDR3 spans 15 amino acids. The CDR3 loop reads CATSDKAGGRSEQFF. CDR3 coding DNA: TGTGCCACCAGTGACAAGGCGGGAGGGCGGAGTGAGCAGTTCTTC.

This rearrangement joins TRBV20-1 to TRBJ2-3, with D tentatively TRBD2 (6 bases). The V and J ends lost 7 bases and 4 bases respectively, with 12 bases between them. CDR3 length: 12 amino acids. Germline V lookup: CDR1 DFQATT, CDR2 SNEGSKA (reference sequence). In nucleotides, the CDR3 is TGCAGTGGGGCGGGAACCGCAGATACGCAGTATTTT. This sequence encodes CSGAGTADTQYF.

This clonotype has ten or more counts. The rearrangement links TRBV4-2 to TRBJ1-2; D is perhaps TRBD1 (6 bases). Germline CDR1 reads LGHNA; CDR2 reads YNFKEQ. The CDR3 length is 16 residues. Deletions cut 0 bases from V and 3 bases from J, with 14 bases between. CDR3: CASSQEPGQTYYGYTF. For the CDR3, the DNA is TGTGCCAGCAGCCAAGAGCCTGGACAGACCTACTATGGCTACACCTTC.